The present T cell receptor beta chain was sequenced within a study of T cells after yellow fever vaccination. Study-wide findings and caveats: FACS-sorted repertoires might harbor abundant contaminating clonotypes from the bulk population.

V was shortened by 2 bases and J by 5 bases, with 10 bases between the two germline ends. CDR1 SGDLS and CDR2 YYNGEE come from the germline V gene. This CDR3 has 13 amino acids. This clonotype was seen many times. TCRdb called the 5' RACE reads again in MiXCR, with one record for every CDR3 protein. The sample lists thousands of distinct CDR3 sequences, 5.5% to 7% seen once, with approximately 61% in the top ten. Sample: PBMCs, either bulk or a sorted T-cell subset (CD4+, CD8+, memory, or dextramer-sorted; not recorded which), taken roughly 14 days after the first yellow fever vaccination. This receptor was obtained from a man aged 18 to 29 who received the YFV17D yellow fever vaccine. The rearrangement uses TRBV9 and TRBJ1-1; D is undetermined. In nucleotides, the CDR3 is TGTGCCAGCAGCGTGGGTTTCCGGACTGAAGCTTTCTTT. This gives the protein CASSVGFRTEAFF.